The entry that follows covers one TCR beta chain sequence. The trim removed 4 bases at V and 7 bases at J, leaving 3 bases unmatched. This CDR3 comprises 11 residues. CDR1 is SQVTM, CDR2 ANQGSEA, per germline. The sample originates from a study of blood T cell repertoires in COVID-19. Study background: Nucleic acid was either cDNA or gDNA, and it came from T cells, B-cell-depleted T cells, or PBMCs.

Clones were read by immunoSEQ multiplex PCR, and TCRdb kept only the in-frame ones, dropping some. The table includes about 230,000 clones, around 88% detected once. The V and J genes are TRBV29-1 and TRBJ1-1; the match to TRBD1 covers 7 bases. The origin of this receptor is a woman in her thirties or forties with acute COVID-19. Sequencing was done on a sample of PBMCs or T cells enriched from blood (not recorded which). DNA for the CDR3: TGCAGCGTTGGGCAGGGGGGTGAAGCTTTCTTT. Amino acid sequence: CSVGQGGEAFF.